These 15 T cell receptor beta chains originate from one sample sequenced in a study of identical twins. TCRdb re-analysed the 5' RACE reads in MiXCR, keeping a single row per CDR3 protein. The sample contains roughly 490,000 distinct CDR3 sequences, about 13% of which appear only once. These records were also assigned to another study, of yellow fever vaccine responses in identical twins.

Sequencing input: CD4+ T cells sorted from blood. The receptors derive from a woman in her late teens or twenties in good health.

The chain recombines TRBV5-4 with TRBJ2-7, with 10 positions matching TRBD2. Germline V lookup: CDR1 SGHNT, CDR2 YYREEE (reference sequence). J gave up 3 bases and V 0 bases, and 9 bases lay outside the gene matches. The CDR3 sequence is 17 residues long. The CDR3 here is CASSLDRAGGQIYEQYF. The CDR3 coding sequence is TGTGCCAGCAGCTTGGATCGAGCGGGGGGGCAAATCTACGAGCAGTACTTC.

In this sample, this clonotype turned up a few times. The V call is TRBV7-2, the J call TRBJ2-7; either TRBD1 or TRBD2 may fit D (6 bases each). This CDR3 has 14 amino acids. In germline, CDR1 is SGHTA, CDR2 FQGNSA. V was cut by 1 base and J by 3 bases, with 10 bases left in between. The CDR3 DNA reads as TGTGCCAGCAGCTTAGTTGGGGGGCTCTACGAGCAGTACTTC. Translation gives CASSLVGGLYEQYF.

In its sample, this clonotype was seen a few times. This rearrangement joins TRBV7-2 to TRBJ1-2; 9 nucleotides agree with TRBD1. After removal of 5 bases from V and 6 bases from J, the junction contained 10 bases not matched to a gene. The CDR3 totals 15 residues. CDR1 SGHTA and CDR2 FQGNSA come from the germline V gene. CDR3 in DNA: TGTGCCAGCAGCATAACAGGGACAGGGTTGGATGGCTACACCTTC. Translation gives CASSITGTGLDGYTF.

V gene TRBV6-1 combines with J gene TRBJ2-1; D gene uncertain. The length of the CDR3 is 17 residues. In germline, CDR1 is MNHNS, CDR2 SASEGT. V lost 6 bases and J lost 8, with 26 bases in between. In DNA form, the CDR3 reads TGTGCCAGCAGCTCTTTGGCTAGTCGTATCTATTGGGATGAGCAGTTCTTC. This sequence encodes CASSSLASRIYWDEQFF.

This clonotype was found a few times. This rearrangement joins TRBV6-1 to TRBJ2-7, with 9 bases identical to TRBD1. V lost 6 bases and J lost 5; bases outside the gene matches: 11. CDR3 size: 15 residues. The V gene's germline CDR1 is MNHNS and CDR2 SASEGT. The CDR3 DNA reads TGTGCCAGCAGGCCGGATGGGACAGGGCGCCACGAGCAGTACTTC. Its protein is CASRPDGTGRHEQYF.

The V gene is TRBV5-1, the J gene TRBJ2-7; D remains ambiguous. The germline V and J ends were trimmed by 4 bases and 7 bases, with 18 bases remaining between them. Looked up from germline, CDR1 is SGHRS and CDR2 is YFSETQ. The CDR3 consists of 14 residues. The CDR3 coding sequence is TGCGCCAGCAGCGCGCGGACCCTTTCGGCGGAGCAGTACTTC. It is translated as CASSARTLSAEQYF.

This clonotype has ten or more counts. This chain uses TRBV20-1 with TRBJ2-1; TRBD2 agrees at 8 bases. J lost 5 bases, V lost 6 bases, and 9 bases had no gene match. This CDR3 spans 14 amino acids. Per the germline V gene, CDR1 is DFQATT and CDR2 is SNEGSKA (reference sequence). The CDR3 bases are TGCAGTGCCCCGATTAGCGGGGTTAACAATGAGCAGTTCTTC. This translates into CSAPISGVNNEQFF.

This clonotype appeared many times. The chain joins TRBV29-1 to TRBJ2-1; 9 bases map to TRBD1. The V gene end was trimmed by 7 bases and the J gene end by 4 bases; junction bases not matched to a gene: 8. Looked up from germline, CDR1 is SQVTM and CDR2 is ANQGSEA. This CDR3 has 14 amino acids. CDR3 residues: CSAPDGTGYNEQFF. In DNA, the CDR3 is TGCAGCGCCCCTGACGGGACAGGGTACAATGAGCAGTTCTTC.

The table lists this clonotype with a few counts. The rearrangement uses TRBV7-2 and TRBJ2-1; weak D call: TRBD2 (6 bases). The V gene lost 2 bases and the J gene lost 7 bases, with 9 bases spanning the gap. The CDR3 runs to 13 residues. From germline, CDR1 is SGHTA and CDR2 FQGNSA. CDR3 sequence (DNA): TGTGCCAGCAGCTTAAAGGGGACTAATGAGCAGTTCTTC. Amino acid sequence: CASSLKGTNEQFF.

The chain is built from TRBV6-5 and TRBJ2-6; D might be TRBD2 (5 bases). Trimming removed 4 bases at V and 1 base at J, with 11 bases between. The CDR3 runs 16 residues. Germline-derived CDR1 and CDR2 are MNHEY and SVGAGI. CDR3 loop: CASSLLGSSGANVLTF. The CDR3 DNA reads as TGTGCCAGCAGTTTACTAGGGAGTTCTGGGGCCAACGTCCTGACTTTC.

This clonotype was detected a few times. The V and J genes are TRBV15 and TRBJ2-1; D gene ambiguous. The germline V gene encodes CDR1 LNHNV and CDR2 YYDKDF (reference sequence). The V and J ends lost 1 base and 7 bases respectively, with 14 bases between them. The CDR3 is made up of 15 amino acids. CDR3 region: CATSRGRLTGNEQFF. CDR3 DNA sequence: TGTGCCACCAGCAGAGGCCGACTGACCGGGAATGAGCAGTTCTTC.

In this sample, this clonotype turned up many times. The chain joins TRBV29-1 to TRBJ2-3; possible D gene TRBD2, 5 bases. Germline lookup yields CDR1 SQVTM and CDR2 ANQGSEA. This CDR3 is 12 amino acids long. The V end was cut by 7 bases, the J end by 0 bases, with 8 bases between. Here the CDR3 reads CSGRTSTDTQYF. Written as DNA, the CDR3 is TGCAGCGGGAGGACTAGCACAGATACGCAGTATTTT.

This clonotype was seen at least ten times. The chain carries TRBV7-9 and TRBJ1-3, with D unresolved. The CDR3 spans 15 residues. V was clipped by 3 bases and J by 0 bases, with 9 bases between them. From germline, CDR1 is SEHNR and CDR2 FQNEAQ (reference sequence). The CDR3 loop is CASSFVGSSGNTIYF. The CDR3 coding sequence is TGTGCCAGCAGCTTCGTCGGGTCCTCTGGAAACACCATATATTTT.

This clonotype was counted only a few times. The CDR3 DNA reads as TGTGCCACTGAATTAGATAGAAGCACAGATACGCAGTATTTT. Protein product: CATELDRSTDTQYF. The chain has TRBV15 and TRBJ2-3; D gene unclear. With 9 bases removed from V and 0 bases from J, the gap between germline ends came to 13 bases. CDR1 LNHNV and CDR2 YYDKDF come from the germline V gene (reference sequence). The CDR3 extends over 14 amino acids. Full variable domain (missing parts from reference TRBV15 and TRBJ2-3): DAMVIQNPRYQVTQFGKPVTLSCSQTLNHNVMYWYQQKSSQAPKLLFHYYDKDFNNEADTPDNFQSRRPNTSFCFLDIRSPGLGDTAMYLCATELDRSTDTQYFGPGTRLTVL.

This clonotype was seen only a few times. The gene calls are TRBV6-2 or TRBV6-3 and TRBJ2-3; D unresolved. With 0 bases removed from V and 8 bases from J, the gap between germline ends came to 6 bases. The CDR3 has 12 residues. Per the germline V gene, CDR1 is MNHEY and CDR2 is SVGEGT. As DNA, the CDR3 is TGTGCCAGCAGTTACTCAGGCGGTACGCAGTATTTT. Its protein product is CASSYSGGTQYF.